This T cell receptor (beta chain) originates from a study of CD8+ T cells in alopecia areata. The CDR3 extends over 14 amino acids. V lost 7 bases and J 7 bases, leaving 20 bases between the germline ends. The germline gives CDR1 SQVTM, CDR2 ANQGSEA. Notes on this clone: The antigen remains unidentified.

Findings and limits, study-wide: In scalp and blood, many expanded lesional clones persisted during tofacitinib.

Treatment noted: oral pan-JAK inhibitor, 5-10 mg twice daily. The sequencing template was cDNA reverse transcribed from extracted RNA. Clones were read by immunoSEQ multiplex PCR, and TCRdb kept only the in-frame ones, dropping some. Of 250,000 to 350,000 clones in the sample, 60% were seen once. The chain links TRBV29-1 to TRBJ2-1; possibly TRBD2 for D (5 bases). The source material was CD4+ T cells sorted from blood, sampled at roughly week 52, from a patient treated with tofacitinib. The source of this sequence is a human donor with alopecia areata. CDR3 region: CSALPRGPENEQFF. CDR3 in DNA: TGCAGCGCACTTCCTCGAGGGCCAGAGAATGAGCAGTTCTTC.